This entry concerns a single TCR beta chain. This entry is derived from a study of cytomegalovirus exposure and HLA in healthy donors. In the PCR, 60 Vbeta and 13 Jbeta primers were used. TCRdb's copy holds only in-frame clones and misses some; the assay was immunoSEQ multiplex PCR. The sample records over 100,000 clones, over 60% being singletons. Trimming stripped 4 bases from V and 7 bases from J, with 14 bases between. Per germline, CDR1 SQVTM and CDR2 ANQGSEA. This CDR3 comprises 13 residues. The rearrangement links TRBV29-1 to TRBJ2-1; a weak D match, TRBD2 (6 bases). This TCR came from a woman aged 40-49 years in good health and CMV-seropositive. Sequencing used PBMCs. CDR3 loop: CSVGASSENEQFF. CDR3 DNA sequence: TGCAGCGTTGGAGCGTCTAGCGAGAATGAGCAGTTCTTC.